One T cell receptor beta chain is described in this entry. Together with a sample-barcoded 5' primer, a J-beta primer mix was included in a second PCR lasting about 7 to 12 cycles. TCRdb recomputed calls from the 5' RACE reads with MiXCR, one row per CDR3 protein. The repertoire consists of roughly 700,000 distinct CDR3 sequences, with around 32% occurring once and the leading ten covering approximately 15%. Healthy Caucasian individuals from Russia aged roughly 6 to 100 were enrolled as donors. The data were obtained in a study of blood T cells in healthy people across ages. The CDR3 contains 14 residues. Germline V lookup: CDR1 SGHTA, CDR2 FQGNSA. V was pared by 5 bases and J by 1 base, with 11 bases between.

The J gene is TRBJ2-5, the V gene TRBV7-2, with D possibly TRBD2 on 5 matching bases. The clonotype comes from a woman of 80 years or more in good health. Sequencing input: blood. The CDR3 nucleotides read TGTGCCAGCAGCCCAGCGCGGGCCCAAGAGACCCAGTACTTC. Translated, it gives CASSPARAQETQYF.